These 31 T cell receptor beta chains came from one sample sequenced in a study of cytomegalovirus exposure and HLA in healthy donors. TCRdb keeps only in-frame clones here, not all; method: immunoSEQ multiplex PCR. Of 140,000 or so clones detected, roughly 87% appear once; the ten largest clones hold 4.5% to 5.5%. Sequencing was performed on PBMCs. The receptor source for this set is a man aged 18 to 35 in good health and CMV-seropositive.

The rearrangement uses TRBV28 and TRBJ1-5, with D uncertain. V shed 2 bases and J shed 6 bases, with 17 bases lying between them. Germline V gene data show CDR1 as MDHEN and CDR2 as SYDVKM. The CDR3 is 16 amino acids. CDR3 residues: CASSLNRSGKVQPQHF. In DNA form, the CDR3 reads TGTGCCAGCAGTTTAAATCGTTCGGGGAAAGTTCAGCCCCAGCATTTT.

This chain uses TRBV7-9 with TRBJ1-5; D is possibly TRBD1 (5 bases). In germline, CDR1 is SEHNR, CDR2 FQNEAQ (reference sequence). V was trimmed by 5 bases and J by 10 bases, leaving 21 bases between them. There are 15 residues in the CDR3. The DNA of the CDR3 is TGTGCCAGCAGCCCGGCCTTGGGGACTGGGGTCCCCCAGCATTTT. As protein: CASSPALGTGVPQHF.

The CDR3 is CASRATSSARYNEQFF. CDR3 in DNA: TGTGCCAGCAGGGCGACTAGCTCGGCCCGTTACAATGAGCAGTTCTTC. The gene calls are TRBV2 and TRBJ2-1; 7 bases agree with TRBD2. This CDR3 region has 16 residues. Germline loops: CDR1 SNHLY, CDR2 FYNNEI. The V segment lost 6 bases and the J segment 4 bases; nucleotides outside the gene matches: 12.

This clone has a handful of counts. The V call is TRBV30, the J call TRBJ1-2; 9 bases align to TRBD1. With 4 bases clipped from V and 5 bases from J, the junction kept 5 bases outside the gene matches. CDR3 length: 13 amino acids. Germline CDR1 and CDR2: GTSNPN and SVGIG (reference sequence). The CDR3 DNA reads TGTGCCTGGAACCTAGGGACAGGGTATGGCTACACCTTC. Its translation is CAWNLGTGYGYTF. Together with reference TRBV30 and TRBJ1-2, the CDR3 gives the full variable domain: SQTIHQWPATLVQPVGSPLSLECTVEGTSNPNLYWYRQAAGRGLQLLFYSVGIGQISSEVPQNLSASRPQDRQFILSSKKLLLSDSGFYLCAWNLGTGYGYTFGSGTRLTVV.

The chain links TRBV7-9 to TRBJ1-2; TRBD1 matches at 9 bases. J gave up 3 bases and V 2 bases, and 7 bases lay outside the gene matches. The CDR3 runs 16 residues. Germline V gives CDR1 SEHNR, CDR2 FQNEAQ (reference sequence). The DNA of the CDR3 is TGTGCCAGCAGCTTAAGCTCGGGACAGGGTGACTATGGCTACACCTTC. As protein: CASSLSSGQGDYGYTF. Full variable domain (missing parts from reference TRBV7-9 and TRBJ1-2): DTGVSQNPRHKITKRGQNVTFRCDPISEHNRLYWYRQTLGQGPEFLTYFQNEAQLEKSRLLSDRFSAERPKGSFSTLEIQRTEQGDSAMYLCASSLSSGQGDYGYTFGSGTRLTVV.

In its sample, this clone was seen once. CDR3 loop: CASSFWVRGAEDTDTQYF. The CDR3 nucleotides are TGTGCCAGCAGCTTTTGGGTCAGGGGTGCAGAGGACACAGATACGCAGTATTTT. The chain carries TRBV5-6 and TRBJ2-3, with TRBD1 as a possible D gene (6 bases). V was clipped by 2 bases and J by 2 bases, with 21 bases between them. From germline, CDR1 is SGHDT and CDR2 YYEEEE. The CDR3 is made up of 18 amino acids.

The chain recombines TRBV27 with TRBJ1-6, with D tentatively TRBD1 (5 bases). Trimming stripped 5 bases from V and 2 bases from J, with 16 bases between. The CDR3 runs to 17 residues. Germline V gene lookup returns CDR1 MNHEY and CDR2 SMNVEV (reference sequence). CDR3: CASSPFGGGAYNSPLHF. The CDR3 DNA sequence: TGTGCCAGCAGTCCATTCGGCGGGGGGGCCTATAATTCACCCCTCCACTTT.

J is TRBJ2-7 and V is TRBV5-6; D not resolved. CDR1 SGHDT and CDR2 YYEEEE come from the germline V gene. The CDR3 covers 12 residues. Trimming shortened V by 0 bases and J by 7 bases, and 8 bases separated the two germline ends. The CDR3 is CASSLGRREQYF. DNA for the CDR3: TGTGCCAGCAGCTTGGGTAGGCGGGAGCAGTACTTC.

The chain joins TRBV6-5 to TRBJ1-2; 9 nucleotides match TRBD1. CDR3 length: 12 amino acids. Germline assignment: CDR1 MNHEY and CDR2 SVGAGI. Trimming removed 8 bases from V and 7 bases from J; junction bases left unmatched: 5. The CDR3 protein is CASGTGYFGYTF. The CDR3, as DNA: TGTGCCAGCGGGACAGGGTATTTTGGCTACACCTTC.

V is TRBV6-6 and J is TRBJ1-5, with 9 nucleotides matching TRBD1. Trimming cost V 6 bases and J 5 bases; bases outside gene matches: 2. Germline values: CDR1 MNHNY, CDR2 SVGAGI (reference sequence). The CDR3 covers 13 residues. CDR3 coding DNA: TGTGCCAGCAGGTGGGACAGGGATCAGCCCCAGCATTTT. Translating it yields CASRWDRDQPQHF.

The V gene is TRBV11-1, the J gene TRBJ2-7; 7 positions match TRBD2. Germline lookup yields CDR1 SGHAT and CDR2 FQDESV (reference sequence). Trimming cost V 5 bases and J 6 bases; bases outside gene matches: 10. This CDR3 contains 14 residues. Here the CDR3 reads CASSPGTTKSEQYF. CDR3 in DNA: TGTGCCAGCAGCCCCGGGACTACCAAAAGCGAGCAGTACTTC.

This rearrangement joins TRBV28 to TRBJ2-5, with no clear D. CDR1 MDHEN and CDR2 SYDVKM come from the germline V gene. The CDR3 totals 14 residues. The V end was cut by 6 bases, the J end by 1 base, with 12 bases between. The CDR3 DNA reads TGTGCCAGCAGCCGTAGGAGAACCCAAGAGACCCAGTACTTC. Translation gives CASSRRRTQETQYF. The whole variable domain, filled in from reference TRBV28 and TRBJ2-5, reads DVKVTQSSRYLVKRTGEKVFLECVQDMDHENMFWYRQDPGLGLRLIYFSYDVKMKEKGDIPEGYSVSREKKERFSLILESASTNQTSMYLCASSRRRTQETQYFGPGTRLLVL.

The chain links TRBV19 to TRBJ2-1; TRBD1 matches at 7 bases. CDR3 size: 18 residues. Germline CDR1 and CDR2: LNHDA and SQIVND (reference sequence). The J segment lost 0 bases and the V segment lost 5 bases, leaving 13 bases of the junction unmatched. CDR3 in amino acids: CASSPGSGQPRSYNEQFF. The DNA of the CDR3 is TGTGCCAGTAGTCCGGGGTCGGGACAGCCCCGCTCCTACAATGAGCAGTTCTTC.

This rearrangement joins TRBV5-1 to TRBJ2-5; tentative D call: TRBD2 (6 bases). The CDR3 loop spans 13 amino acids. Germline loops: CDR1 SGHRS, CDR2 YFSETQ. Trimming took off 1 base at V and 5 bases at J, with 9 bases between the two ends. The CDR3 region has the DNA TGCGCCAGCAGCTTGCAGGGAGGCGAGACCCAGTACTTC. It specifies CASSLQGGETQYF.

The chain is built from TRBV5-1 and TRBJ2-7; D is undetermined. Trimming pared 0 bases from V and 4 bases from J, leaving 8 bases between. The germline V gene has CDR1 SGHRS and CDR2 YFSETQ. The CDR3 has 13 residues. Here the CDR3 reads CASSLEIAYEQYF. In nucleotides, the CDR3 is TGCGCCAGCAGCTTGGAGATAGCTTACGAGCAGTACTTC.

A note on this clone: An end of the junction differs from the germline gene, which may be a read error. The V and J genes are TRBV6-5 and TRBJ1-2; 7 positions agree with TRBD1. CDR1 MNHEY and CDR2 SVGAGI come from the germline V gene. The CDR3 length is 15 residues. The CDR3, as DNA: TGTGCCAGCAGAGCGGACAGGATTGACTTCTATGGTTACACCTTC. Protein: CASRADRIDFYGYTF.

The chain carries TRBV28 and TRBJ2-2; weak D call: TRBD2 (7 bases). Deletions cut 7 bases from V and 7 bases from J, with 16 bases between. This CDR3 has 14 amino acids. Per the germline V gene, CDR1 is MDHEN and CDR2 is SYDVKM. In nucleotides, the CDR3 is TGTGCCAGCATCCTAGGGGGGGCTCACGGGGAGCTGTTTTTT. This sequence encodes CASILGGAHGELFF.

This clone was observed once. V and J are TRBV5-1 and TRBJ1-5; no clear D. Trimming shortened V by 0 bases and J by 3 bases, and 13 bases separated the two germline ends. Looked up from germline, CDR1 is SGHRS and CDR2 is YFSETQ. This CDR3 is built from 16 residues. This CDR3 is CASSLAPAIANQPQHF. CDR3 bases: TGCGCCAGCAGCTTGGCCCCGGCGATAGCCAATCAGCCCCAGCATTTT.

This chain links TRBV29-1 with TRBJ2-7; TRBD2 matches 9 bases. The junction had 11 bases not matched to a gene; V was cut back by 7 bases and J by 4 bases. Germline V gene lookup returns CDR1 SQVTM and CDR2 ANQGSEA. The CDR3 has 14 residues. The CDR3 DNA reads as TGCAGCGCATTAACCGGGACTAGCCGGTACGAGCAGTACTTC. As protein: CSALTGTSRYEQYF.

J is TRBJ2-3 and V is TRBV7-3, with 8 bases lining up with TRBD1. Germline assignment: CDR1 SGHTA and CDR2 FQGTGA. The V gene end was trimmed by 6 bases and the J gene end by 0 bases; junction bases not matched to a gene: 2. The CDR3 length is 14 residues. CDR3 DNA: TGTGCCAGCAGACAGGGGGGAAGCACAGATACGCAGTATTTT. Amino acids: CASRQGGSTDTQYF.

This CDR3 reads CASSLSRWTYEQYF. DNA of the CDR3: TGTGCCAGCAGCTTAAGTAGGTGGACTTACGAGCAGTACTTC. V and J are TRBV11-2 and TRBJ2-7; possible D gene TRBD2, 5 bases. The CDR3 spans 14 residues. The germline V gene has CDR1 SGHAT and CDR2 FQNNGV. V gave up 2 bases and J gave up 4 bases, with 12 bases separating them.

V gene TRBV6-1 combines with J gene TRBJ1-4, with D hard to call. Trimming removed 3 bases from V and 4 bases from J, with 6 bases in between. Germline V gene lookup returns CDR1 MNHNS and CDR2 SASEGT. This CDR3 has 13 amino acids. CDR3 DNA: TGTGCCAGCAGTGATCAGGTTAATGAAAAACTGTTTTTT. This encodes CASSDQVNEKLFF.

Here the CDR3 DNA reads TGTGCCAGTAGTAAACATAGCGGGGGCGAACAAGAGACCCAGTACTTC. Protein: CASSKHSGGEQETQYF. The chain is built from TRBV19 and TRBJ2-5; 9 positions match TRBD2. From germline, CDR1 is LNHDA and CDR2 SQIVND (reference sequence). Trimming at V came to 4 bases and at J to 2 bases, leaving 8 bases not matched to a gene. The CDR3 extends over 16 amino acids.

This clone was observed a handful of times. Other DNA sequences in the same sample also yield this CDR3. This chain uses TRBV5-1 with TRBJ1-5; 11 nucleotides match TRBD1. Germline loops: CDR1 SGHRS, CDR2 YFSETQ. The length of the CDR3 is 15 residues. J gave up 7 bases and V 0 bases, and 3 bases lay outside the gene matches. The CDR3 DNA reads TGCGCCAGCAGCTTGGAGGGGACAGGGGGACAGCCCCAGCATTTT. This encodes CASSLEGTGGQPQHF.

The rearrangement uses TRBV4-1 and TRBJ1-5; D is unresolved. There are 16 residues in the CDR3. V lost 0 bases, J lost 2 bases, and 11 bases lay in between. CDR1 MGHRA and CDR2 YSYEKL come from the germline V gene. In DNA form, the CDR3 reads TGCGCCAGCAGCCAAGATGGAGGGATCGGCAATCAGCCCCAGCATTTT. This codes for CASSQDGGIGNQPQHF.

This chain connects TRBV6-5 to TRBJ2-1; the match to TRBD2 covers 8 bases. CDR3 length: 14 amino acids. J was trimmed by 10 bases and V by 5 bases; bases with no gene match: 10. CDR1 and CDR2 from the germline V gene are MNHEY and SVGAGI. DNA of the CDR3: TGTGCCAGCAGTCGAGACGGGACTAGAAACGAGCAGTTCTTC. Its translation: CASSRDGTRNEQFF.

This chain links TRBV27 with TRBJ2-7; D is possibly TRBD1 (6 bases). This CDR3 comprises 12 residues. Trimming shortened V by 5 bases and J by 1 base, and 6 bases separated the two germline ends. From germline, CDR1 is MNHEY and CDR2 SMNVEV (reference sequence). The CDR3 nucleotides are TGTGCCAGCAGTACAGGGTCCTACGAGCAGTACTTC. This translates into CASSTGSYEQYF.

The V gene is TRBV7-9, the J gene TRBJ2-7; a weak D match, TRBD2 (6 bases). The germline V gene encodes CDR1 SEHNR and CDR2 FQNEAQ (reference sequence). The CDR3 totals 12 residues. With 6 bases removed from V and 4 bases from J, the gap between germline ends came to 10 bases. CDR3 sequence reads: CASRGDSYEQYF. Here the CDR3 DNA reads TGTGCCAGCAGGGGGGACTCGTACGAGCAGTACTTC.

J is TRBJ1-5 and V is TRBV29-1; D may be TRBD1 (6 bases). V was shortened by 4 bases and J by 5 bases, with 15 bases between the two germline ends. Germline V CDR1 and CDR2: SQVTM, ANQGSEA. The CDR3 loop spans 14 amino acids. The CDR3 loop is CSVALGQRDQPQHF. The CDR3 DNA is TGCAGCGTTGCCCTTGGACAGCGAGATCAGCCCCAGCATTTT. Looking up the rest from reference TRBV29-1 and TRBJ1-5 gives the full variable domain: SAVISQKPSRDICQRGTSLTIQCQVDSQVTMMFWYRQQPGQSLTLIATANQGSEATYESGFVIDKFPISRPNLTFSTLTVSNMSPEDSSIYLCSVALGQRDQPQHFGDGTRLSIL.

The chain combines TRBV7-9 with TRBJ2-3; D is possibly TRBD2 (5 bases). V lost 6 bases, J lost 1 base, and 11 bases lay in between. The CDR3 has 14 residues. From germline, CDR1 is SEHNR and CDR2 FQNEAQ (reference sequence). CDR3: CASRLDSGTDTQYF. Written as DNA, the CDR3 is TGTGCCAGCAGGCTGGATAGCGGCACAGATACGCAGTATTTT.

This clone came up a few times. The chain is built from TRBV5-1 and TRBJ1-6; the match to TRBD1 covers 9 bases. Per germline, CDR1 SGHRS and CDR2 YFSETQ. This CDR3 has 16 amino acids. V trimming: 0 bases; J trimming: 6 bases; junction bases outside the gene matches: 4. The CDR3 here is CASSLELDRGNSPLHF. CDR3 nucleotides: TGCGCCAGCAGCTTGGAACTGGACAGGGGTAATTCACCCCTCCACTTT.